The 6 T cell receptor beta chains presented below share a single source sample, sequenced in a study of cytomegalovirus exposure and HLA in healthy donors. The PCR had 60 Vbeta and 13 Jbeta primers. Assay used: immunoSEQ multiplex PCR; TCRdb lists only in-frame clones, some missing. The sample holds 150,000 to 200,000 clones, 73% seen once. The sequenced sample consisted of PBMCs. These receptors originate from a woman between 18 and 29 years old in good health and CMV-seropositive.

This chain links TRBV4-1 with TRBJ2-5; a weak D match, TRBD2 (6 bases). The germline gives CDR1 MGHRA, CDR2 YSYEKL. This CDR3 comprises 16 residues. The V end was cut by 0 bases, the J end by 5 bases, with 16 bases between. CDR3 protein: CASSQDGSGGAETQYF. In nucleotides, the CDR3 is TGCGCCAGCAGCCAAGATGGGTCCGGAGGGGCGGAGACCCAGTACTTC.

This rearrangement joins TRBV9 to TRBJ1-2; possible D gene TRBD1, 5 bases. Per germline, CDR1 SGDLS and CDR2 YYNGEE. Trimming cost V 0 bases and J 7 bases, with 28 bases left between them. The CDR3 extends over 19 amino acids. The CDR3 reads CASSVDPTRAGVDSRGYTF. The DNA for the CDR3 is TGTGCCAGCAGCGTAGACCCTACTCGTGCCGGAGTTGACAGCCGTGGCTACACCTTC.

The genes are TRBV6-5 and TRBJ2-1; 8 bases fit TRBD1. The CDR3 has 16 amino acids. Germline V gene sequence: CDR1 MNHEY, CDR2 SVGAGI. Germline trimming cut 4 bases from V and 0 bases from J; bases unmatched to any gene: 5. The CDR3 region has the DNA TGTGCCAGCAGTTGGACAGGGTTAAGCTCCTACAATGAGCAGTTCTTC. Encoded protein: CASSWTGLSSYNEQFF.

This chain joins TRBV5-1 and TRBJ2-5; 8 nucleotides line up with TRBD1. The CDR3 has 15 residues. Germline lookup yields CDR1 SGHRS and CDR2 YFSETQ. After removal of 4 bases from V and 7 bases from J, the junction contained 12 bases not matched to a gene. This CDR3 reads CASSPGQASEGTQYF. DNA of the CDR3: TGCGCCAGCAGCCCGGGACAGGCCTCGGAGGGGACCCAGTACTTC. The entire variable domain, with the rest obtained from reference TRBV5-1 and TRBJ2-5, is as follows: KAGVTQTPRYLIKTRGQQVTLSCSPISGHRSVSWYQQTPGQGLQFLFEYFSETQRNKGNFPGRFSGRQFSNSRSEMNVSTLELGDSALYLCASSPGQASEGTQYFGPGTRLLVL.

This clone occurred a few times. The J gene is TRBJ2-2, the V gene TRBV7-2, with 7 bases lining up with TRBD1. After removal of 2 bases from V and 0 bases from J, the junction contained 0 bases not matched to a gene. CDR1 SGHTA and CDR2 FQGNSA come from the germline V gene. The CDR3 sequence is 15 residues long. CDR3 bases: TGTGCCAGCAGCTTACAGGGGGCGAACACCGGGGAGCTGTTTTTT. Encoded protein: CASSLQGANTGELFF.

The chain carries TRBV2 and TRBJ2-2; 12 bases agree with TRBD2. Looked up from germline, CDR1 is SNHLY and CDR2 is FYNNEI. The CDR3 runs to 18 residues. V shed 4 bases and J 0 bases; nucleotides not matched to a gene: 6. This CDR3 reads CASSVRLAGGSNTGELFF. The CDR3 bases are TGTGCCAGCAGTGTGAGGCTAGCGGGGGGGTCGAACACCGGGGAGCTGTTTTTT.